This entry lists 17 T cell receptor beta chains sequenced from one sample in a study of shared clonotypes between healthy human individuals (dated by TCRdb to the early 2020s). Receptors were amplified or captured by the immunoSEQ multiplex PCR assay. As stored in TCRdb, this immuneACCESS dataset retains in-frame rearrangements with V and J assigned. A fraction of the clones does not appear; measured against another copy, unresolved V genes explain less than half of the discrepancy, and the remainder lacks a known reason. In this sample the table shows hundreds of thousands of clones, approximately 79% of which occur a single time. The top ten clones comprise about 1.8% of the sample. The specimen was memory CD4+ T cells sorted from blood. The intended sense of this specimen's cell subset or site label: CD45RA-negative fraction. The receptors were gathered from a woman in her twenties or thirties in good health.

The chain carries TRBV10-3 and TRBJ2-7, with 8 bases lining up with TRBD1. Germline assignment: CDR1 ENHRY and CDR2 SYGVKD. V lost 4 bases and J lost 1; bases outside the gene matches: 6. CDR3 length equals 15 residues. The CDR3 spells CAISGGQGGSYEQYF. The CDR3 DNA reads TGTGCCATCAGTGGTGGACAGGGAGGTTCCTACGAGCAGTACTTC.

CDR3: CASSYLSPGGNQETQYF. In DNA, the CDR3 is TGTGCCAGCTCGTACCTCTCCCCGGGGGGGAATCAAGAGACCCAGTACTTC. V usage is TRBV18 and J usage is TRBJ2-5; 8 bases agree with TRBD2. The CDR3 has 17 residues. After removal of 6 bases from V and 2 bases from J, the junction contained 14 bases not matched to a gene. Germline CDR1 is KGHSH and CDR2 is LQKENI.

This rearrangement joins TRBV4-1 to TRBJ2-6; 10 bases are shared with TRBD2. CDR1 and CDR2 from the germline V gene are MGHRA and YSYEKL. This CDR3 comprises 19 residues. The J segment lost 0 bases and the V segment lost 0 bases, leaving 5 bases of the junction unmatched. Here the CDR3 reads CASSQDGLAVNSGANVLTF. The CDR3 coding sequence is TGCGCCAGCAGCCAAGATGGACTAGCGGTTAACTCTGGGGCCAACGTCCTGACTTTC.

The genes are TRBV7-9 and TRBJ1-1; D gene ambiguous. This CDR3 spans 12 amino acids. V was pared by 4 bases and J by 11 bases, with 14 bases between. Germline CDR1 and CDR2: SEHNR and FQNEAQ (reference sequence). This CDR3 reads CASSSRLLEAFF. CDR3 nucleotides: TGTGCCAGCAGCTCCCGACTCCTAGAGGCTTTCTTT.

This rearrangement joins TRBV6-5 to TRBJ1-2; unclear D gene. The CDR3 runs 14 residues. Trimming pared 2 bases from V and 4 bases from J, leaving 11 bases between. Germline CDR1 is MNHEY and CDR2 is SVGAGI. The CDR3 bases are TGTGCCAGCAGTTACCGGCGGGCAGCCTATGGCTACACCTTC. Protein product: CASSYRRAAYGYTF.

This clone was seen only once. This chain connects TRBV14 to TRBJ1-5; D is ambiguous. V was shortened by 1 base and J by 10 bases, with 8 bases between the two germline ends. CDR1 and CDR2 (germline): SGHDN, FVKESK. CDR3 length: 12 residues. The CDR3: CASSQGLGPQHF. The CDR3 region has the DNA TGTGCCAGCAGCCAAGGGCTGGGCCCCCAGCATTTT. Full variable domain (outside the CDR3, taken from reference TRBV14 and TRBJ1-5): EAGVTQFPSHSVIEKGQTVTLRCDPISGHDNLYWYRRVMGKEIKFLLHFVKESKQDESGMPNNRFLAERTGGTYSTLKVQPAELEDSGVYFCASSQGLGPQHFGDGTRLSIL.

J is TRBJ2-7 and V is TRBV11-2; maybe TRBD2 (6 bases). In germline, CDR1 is SGHAT, CDR2 FQNNGV. There are 18 residues in the CDR3. The V and J ends lost 2 bases and 0 bases respectively, with 20 bases between them. CDR3 sequence (DNA): TGTGCCAGCAGCTTAAACCTGGGCGGGATCACACCCTCCTACGAGCAGTACTTC. As protein: CASSLNLGGITPSYEQYF.

Many counts were recorded for this clone. The sample has other DNA sequences that encode this CDR3 too. The chain joins TRBV19 to TRBJ1-1; D is unclear. V lost 2 bases to trimming and J lost 2 bases, with 3 bases between them. From germline, CDR1 is LNHDA and CDR2 SQIVND (reference sequence). The CDR3 runs 12 residues. The chain's CDR3 is CASSIYNTEAFF. DNA of the CDR3: TGTGCCAGTAGTATATACAACACTGAAGCTTTCTTT.

Remarks on this clone: Different DNA sequences within this sample yield the same CDR3. The DNA for the CDR3 is TGTGCCAGTAGTATCGTGTTGAACACTGAAGCTTTCTTT. Its translation: CASSIVLNTEAFF. This sequence joins TRBV19 and TRBJ1-1; no clear D gene. The V and J ends lost 3 bases and 0 bases respectively, with 5 bases between them. Germline CDR1 is LNHDA and CDR2 is SQIVND (reference sequence). The CDR3 runs to 13 residues. Together with reference TRBV19 and TRBJ1-1, the CDR3 gives the full variable domain: DGGITQSPKYLFRKEGQNVTLSCEQNLNHDAMYWYRQDPGQGLRLIYYSQIVNDFQKGDIAEGYSVSREKKESFPLTVTSAQKNPTAFYLCASSIVLNTEAFFGQGTRLTVV.

The chain combines TRBV18 with TRBJ2-3; D gene uncertain. V was cut by 4 bases and J by 4 bases, with 15 bases left in between. Per the germline V gene, CDR1 is KGHSH and CDR2 is LQKENI. CDR3 length: 15 residues. The CDR3 is CASSRSSAEADTQYF. The CDR3 nucleotides are TGTGCCAGCTCACGGAGCAGCGCCGAGGCAGATACGCAGTATTTT.

This chain connects TRBV7-3 to TRBJ2-7; 7 bases are shared with TRBD1. The junction had 15 bases not matched to a gene; V was cut back by 5 bases and J by 8 bases. This CDR3 spans 15 amino acids. Per germline, CDR1 SGHTA and CDR2 FQGTGA. DNA of the CDR3: TGTGCCAGCAGCCCCGGATGGGACAGAGAAGGCAAGCAGTACTTC. Amino acid sequence: CASSPGWDREGKQYF.

This clone has only a few counts. The chain carries TRBV27 and TRBJ1-5; D unresolved. Trimming left V 0 bases short and J 7 bases short, with 13 bases between. This CDR3 is built from 15 residues. Germline lookup yields CDR1 MNHEY and CDR2 SMNVEV (reference sequence). The CDR3 coding sequence is TGTGCCAGCAGTTTATCATGGAGGGCGCGACAGCCCCAGCATTTT. As protein: CASSLSWRARQPQHF.

The chain links TRBV6-1 to TRBJ2-7, with 7 bases that match TRBD1. V dropped 3 bases and J dropped 2; count of bases not matched to a gene: 7. Germline lookup yields CDR1 MNHNS and CDR2 SASEGT. The CDR3 is made up of 15 amino acids. The CDR3 region has the DNA TGTGCCAGCAGTGATGAGGGGACAGCCCCCTACGAGCAGTACTTC. Its translation: CASSDEGTAPYEQYF.

The chain recombines TRBV5-8 with TRBJ2-3; D uncertain. V was cut by 2 bases and J by 0 bases, with 16 bases left in between. CDR3 length: 17 residues. Germline V gene data show CDR1 as SGHTS and CDR2 as YDEGEE. The CDR3 spells CASSFWAGTYSTDTQYF. As DNA, the CDR3 is TGTGCCAGCAGCTTCTGGGCAGGAACCTATAGCACAGATACGCAGTATTTT.

The J gene is TRBJ1-5, the V gene TRBV27; 9 bases map to TRBD1. There are 15 residues in the CDR3. Germline-derived CDR1 and CDR2 are MNHEY and SMNVEV (reference sequence). The J segment lost 4 bases and the V segment lost 6 bases, leaving 7 bases of the junction unmatched. CDR3 loop: CASSSVTGGNQPQHF. The CDR3 DNA reads TGTGCCAGCAGCTCCGTGACAGGGGGGAATCAGCCCCAGCATTTT.

This rearrangement joins TRBV15 to TRBJ2-7, with 13 bases identical to TRBD2. Germline V gene data show CDR1 as LNHNV and CDR2 as YYDKDF (reference sequence). J gave up 5 bases and V 1 base, and 2 bases lay outside the gene matches. The CDR3 has 15 amino acids. The CDR3 DNA reads TGTGCCACCAGCAGAGGACTAGCGGGAGGCAACGAGCAGTACTTC. This sequence encodes CATSRGLAGGNEQYF.

V and J are TRBV7-2 and TRBJ2-2; 7 bases agree with TRBD2. The CDR3 runs to 16 residues. Unmatched junction bases numbered 10, after V lost 4 bases and J lost 5 bases. Germline-derived CDR1 and CDR2 are SGHTA and FQGNSA. CDR3 sequence: CASSSPTSLGTGELFF. The CDR3, as DNA: TGTGCCAGCAGCTCCCCGACTAGCTTAGGGACCGGGGAGCTGTTTTTT. Full variable domain (outside the CDR3, taken from reference TRBV7-2 and TRBJ2-2): GAGVSQSPSNKVTEKGKDVELRCDPISGHTALYWYRQSLGQGLEFLIYFQGNSAPDKSGLPSDRFSAERTGGSVSTLTIQRTQQEDSAVYLCASSSPTSLGTGELFFGEGSRLTVL.